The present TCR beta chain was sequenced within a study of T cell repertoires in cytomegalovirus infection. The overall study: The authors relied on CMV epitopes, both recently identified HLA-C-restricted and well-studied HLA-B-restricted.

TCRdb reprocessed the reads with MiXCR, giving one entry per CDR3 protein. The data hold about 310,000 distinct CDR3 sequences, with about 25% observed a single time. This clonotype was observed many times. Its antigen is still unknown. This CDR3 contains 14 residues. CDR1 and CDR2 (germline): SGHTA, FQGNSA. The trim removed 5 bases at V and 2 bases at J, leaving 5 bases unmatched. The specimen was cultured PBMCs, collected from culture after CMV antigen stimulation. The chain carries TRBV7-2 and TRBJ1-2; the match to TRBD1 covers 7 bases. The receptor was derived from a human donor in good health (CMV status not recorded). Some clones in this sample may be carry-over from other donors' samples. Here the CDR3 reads CASSTRDSNYGYTF. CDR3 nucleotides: TGTGCCAGCAGCACCCGGGACAGCAACTATGGCTACACCTTC.